Listed below are T cell receptor beta chains from one sample, sequenced in a study of blood T cell repertoires in COVID-19. The protocol was immunoSEQ multiplex PCR, while the TCRdb copy is restricted to in-frame clones and leaves out a portion. The table lists more than 75,000 clones, 70% to 90% of them singletons. Sequencing was done on a sample of peripheral blood. Receptors were obtained from an elderly woman with active COVID-19. Both conserved end residues are part of each CDR3. Each record gives: J gene, D gene, V gene, clone size, CDR3 DNA, CDR3 protein. A D gene is named only where the DNA matches it firmly. Only some rows state a clone size, as once, few, many or a class for expanded clones.

TRBJ1-2 | TRBD1 | TRBV4-2 | . | TGTGCCAGCAGTCGTAACCCGGGGACAGGCGATGGCTACACCTTC | CASSRNPGTGDGYTF
TRBJ1-4 | TRBD1 | TRBV6-5 | few | TGTGCCAGCAGTTTTCACCGGACAGGGAATGAAAAACTGTTTTTT | CASSFHRTGNEKLFF
TRBJ2-3 | . | TRBV11-3 | . | TGTGCCAGCAGCTCGGGTAGTACAGATACGCAGTATTTT | CASSSGSTDTQYF
TRBJ1-2 | TRBD1 | TRBV6-6 | few | TGTGCCAGCAGCCCCCACGGACAGGGAAGTGGCTACACCTTC | CASSPHGQGSGYTF
TRBJ2-5 | TRBD2 | TRBV11-1 | . | TGTGCCAGCAGTCCAGGACTAGCGGGCCCCCAGGGGACCCAGTACTTC | CASSPGLAGPQGTQYF
TRBJ2-7 | . | TRBV7-3 | . | TGTGCCAGCATCCCCTCGGGGAAGTCGCGAGAGCAGTACTTC | CASIPSGKSREQYF
TRBJ2-5 | TRBD1 | TRBV5-6 | . | TGTGCCAGCAGTCAACAGGGGAGAGAGGAGACCCAGTACTTC | CASSQQGREETQYF
TRBJ2-1 | TRBD1 | TRBV7-9 | . | TGTGCCAGCAGCCCCCCTGGACAGGGGGCCTACAATGAGCAGTTCTTC | CASSPPGQGAYNEQFF
TRBJ2-7 | TRBD2 | TRBV24-1 | . | TGTGCCACCAGTGATTTGAGGACTAGCGGGAGGGTCTACGAGCAGTACTTC | CATSDLRTSGRVYEQYF
TRBJ2-4 | . | TRBV4-2 | . | TGTGCCAGCAGCCAAGTTACGGGAGCCAAAAACATTCAGTACTTC | CASSQVTGAKNIQYF
TRBJ2-1 | TRBD2 | TRBV5-1 | . | TGCGCCAGCAGCTTGGTAGGGAGGGCCAAATTCGATGAGCAGTTCTTC | CASSLVGRAKFDEQFF
TRBJ2-5 | . | TRBV27 | . | TGTGCCAGCAGTCCCGGAGGGGTTGCGGAGACCCAGTACTTC | CASSPGGVAETQYF
TRBJ2-7 | TRBD2 | TRBV4-2 | few | TGTGCCAGCAGCCTTGATGGACTAGCGGGTTCCACCTACGAGCAGTACTTC | CASSLDGLAGSTYEQYF
TRBJ1-5 | . | TRBV28 | . | TGTGCCAGCAGTCTCACGACAGTCTATAGCAATCAGCCCCAGCATTTT | CASSLTTVYSNQPQHF
TRBJ1-2 | TRBD1 | TRBV6-5 | . | TGTGCCAGCAGGATCAACAGGGGATTTGCTGGCTACACCTTC | CASRINRGFAGYTF
TRBJ2-7 | . | TRBV5-4 | . | TGTGCCAGCAGCCGGGACATCTTCTCCTACGAGCAGTACTTC | CASSRDIFSYEQYF
TRBJ2-5 | . | TRBV11-2 | . | TGTGCCAGCAGCGCTCGGAGGGGAGAAGAGACCCAGTACTTC | CASSARRGEETQYF
TRBJ2-3 | . | TRBV5-1 | . | TGCGCCAGCAGCGTATGGACAGGCACAGATACGCAGTATTTT | CASSVWTGTDTQYF
TRBJ2-5 | TRBD1 | TRBV2 | . | TGTGCCAGCAGTGAGACTGCGGGACAGGGGGGCCGCGAGACCCAGTACTTC | CASSETAGQGGRETQYF
TRBJ2-3 | TRBD2 | TRBV5-6 | . | TGTGCCAGCAGCTGGGCGCGACTAGCAACAGATACGCAGTATTTT | CASSWARLATDTQYF
TRBJ2-3 | . | TRBV6-5 | . | TGTGCCAGCAGTCCGACTAGGGTAAATACGCAGTATTTT | CASSPTRVNTQYF
TRBJ2-3 | TRBD1 | TRBV23-1 | . | TGCGCCAGCAATCGTAATAAAGGGAATCCGGGACAGATCTTCACAGATACGCAGTATTTT | CASNRNKGNPGQIFTDTQYF
TRBJ2-5 | . | TRBV15 | once | TGTGCCACCAGCAACAGGGTGCAAGAGACCCAGTACTTC | CATSNRVQETQYF
TRBJ1-4 | . | TRBV5-6 | . | TGTGCCAGCAGCGCCGGACGGGACTTCCCCCGAAAACTGTTTTTT | CASSAGRDFPRKLFF
TRBJ1-5 | . | TRBV6-2/TRBV6-3 | . | TGTGCCAGCAGTTACGGAGGAACCCATAATCAGCCCCAGCATTTT | CASSYGGTHNQPQHF
TRBJ2-1 | TRBD2 | TRBV3-1/TRBV3-2 | . | TGTGCCAGCAGCCAAGATTGGCTAGCGGGCTTGAATGAGCAGTTCTTC | CASSQDWLAGLNEQFF
TRBJ2-1 | TRBD2 | TRBV19 | . | TGTGCCAGTAGTATTTTAGGACTAGCGGGAGAAGAGCAGTTCTTC | CASSILGLAGEEQFF
TRBJ2-5 | . | TRBV30 | . | TGTGCCTGGACCCCCTCCCAAGAGACCCAGTACTTC | CAWTPSQETQYF
TRBJ2-3 | . | TRBV29-1 | . | TGCAGCGTTGGAGTCACTAGCACAGATACGCAGTATTTT | CSVGVTSTDTQYF
TRBJ2-1 | TRBD2 | TRBV6-2/TRBV6-3 | . | TGTGCCAGCAGTTCCAGACTAGCGGGAACCTACAATGAGCAGTTCTTC | CASSSRLAGTYNEQFF
TRBJ2-1 | TRBD2 | TRBV10-3 | . | TGTGCCATCAAACTAGCGGGAGAGAACAATGAGCAGTTCTTC | CAIKLAGENNEQFF
TRBJ2-5 | TRBD1 | TRBV5-4 | . | TGTGCCAGCAGCTTGGGAGGGGACAGGGGGAAAGAGACCCAGTACTTC | CASSLGGDRGKETQYF
TRBJ1-6 | . | TRBV2 | few | TGTGCCAGCAGTGAAGCCCCAATCGGAGGGGCTCGGGTGGTGGCCCTCCACTTT | CASSEAPIGGARVVALHF
TRBJ2-2 | . | TRBV27 | . | TGTGCCAGCTCTCCCAACGGGGGCACCGGGGAGCTGTTTTTT | CASSPNGGTGELFF
TRBJ2-7 | . | TRBV6-2/TRBV6-3 | . | TGTGCCAGCACCCCCCTCGCTAGCGTCTCAACCGCTCTGGGCGAGCAGTACTTC | CASTPLASVSTALGEQYF
TRBJ2-2 | TRBD1 | TRBV6-2/TRBV6-3 | once | TGTGCCAGCAGTGATCCGGGACAGGGGTGGCCCGGGGAGCTGTTTTTT | CASSDPGQGWPGELFF
TRBJ2-7 | TRBD2 | TRBV7-2 | . | TGTGCCAGCAGCTTAGGTCTTAGCGGGTTCTACGAGCAGTACTTC | CASSLGLSGFYEQYF
TRBJ1-1 | . | TRBV6-5 | . | TGTGCCAGCAGTTACGTTCAGGGCACTGAAGCTTTCTTT | CASSYVQGTEAFF
TRBJ2-7 | . | TRBV9 | . | TGTGCCAGCAGCCCCCGACAGGACTCCTACGAGCAGTACTTC | CASSPRQDSYEQYF
TRBJ2-7 | . | TRBV5-5 | . | TGTGCCAGCAGCTGGATGGGCCCAGGGCCCTACGAGCAGTACTTC | CASSWMGPGPYEQYF
TRBJ2-6 | TRBD1 | TRBV7-9 | . | TGTGCCAGCAGCTTAGTAGGACAGGGCTCTGGGGCCAACGTCCTGACTTTC | CASSLVGQGSGANVLTF
TRBJ2-2 | . | TRBV7-2 | . | TGTGCCAGCAGAGAGGGGAACACCGGGGAGCTGTTTTTT | CASREGNTGELFF
TRBJ2-7 | . | TRBV25-1 | few | TGTGCCAGCAGTTTCCTAAACGAGCAGTACTTC | CASSFLNEQYF
TRBJ2-5 | TRBD1 | TRBV5-1 | . | TGCGCCAGCAGCTCTGAGCAGGGGGCGCGGGAGACCCAGTACTTC | CASSSEQGARETQYF
TRBJ1-3 | TRBD1 | TRBV4-2 | . | TGTGCCAGCAGCCCGACAGGGGGCTCTGTAAACACCATATATTTT | CASSPTGGSVNTIYF
TRBJ1-4 | . | TRBV5-1 | . | TGCGCCAGCAGCTCGGGGGGTCAGGATGAAAAACTGTTTTTT | CASSSGGQDEKLFF
TRBJ1-4 | TRBD1 | TRBV7-6 | . | TGTGCCAGCAGCATTAGACCGGGACAGGGTCAAAAACTGTTTTTT | CASSIRPGQGQKLFF
TRBJ2-7 | TRBD1 | TRBV11-2 | . | TGTGCCAGCAGCCCATCCAGGGGGCGCGTGTCCTACGAGCAGTACTTC | CASSPSRGRVSYEQYF
TRBJ2-1 | . | TRBV7-2 | once | TGTGCCAGCAGCTCCAGGGGGGCGAGGGAGCAGTTCTTC | CASSSRGAREQFF
TRBJ2-3 | . | TRBV18 | . | TGTGCCAGCTCACCGGTCGCTGGCGGGGATCTGGATACGCAGTATTTT | CASSPVAGGDLDTQYF